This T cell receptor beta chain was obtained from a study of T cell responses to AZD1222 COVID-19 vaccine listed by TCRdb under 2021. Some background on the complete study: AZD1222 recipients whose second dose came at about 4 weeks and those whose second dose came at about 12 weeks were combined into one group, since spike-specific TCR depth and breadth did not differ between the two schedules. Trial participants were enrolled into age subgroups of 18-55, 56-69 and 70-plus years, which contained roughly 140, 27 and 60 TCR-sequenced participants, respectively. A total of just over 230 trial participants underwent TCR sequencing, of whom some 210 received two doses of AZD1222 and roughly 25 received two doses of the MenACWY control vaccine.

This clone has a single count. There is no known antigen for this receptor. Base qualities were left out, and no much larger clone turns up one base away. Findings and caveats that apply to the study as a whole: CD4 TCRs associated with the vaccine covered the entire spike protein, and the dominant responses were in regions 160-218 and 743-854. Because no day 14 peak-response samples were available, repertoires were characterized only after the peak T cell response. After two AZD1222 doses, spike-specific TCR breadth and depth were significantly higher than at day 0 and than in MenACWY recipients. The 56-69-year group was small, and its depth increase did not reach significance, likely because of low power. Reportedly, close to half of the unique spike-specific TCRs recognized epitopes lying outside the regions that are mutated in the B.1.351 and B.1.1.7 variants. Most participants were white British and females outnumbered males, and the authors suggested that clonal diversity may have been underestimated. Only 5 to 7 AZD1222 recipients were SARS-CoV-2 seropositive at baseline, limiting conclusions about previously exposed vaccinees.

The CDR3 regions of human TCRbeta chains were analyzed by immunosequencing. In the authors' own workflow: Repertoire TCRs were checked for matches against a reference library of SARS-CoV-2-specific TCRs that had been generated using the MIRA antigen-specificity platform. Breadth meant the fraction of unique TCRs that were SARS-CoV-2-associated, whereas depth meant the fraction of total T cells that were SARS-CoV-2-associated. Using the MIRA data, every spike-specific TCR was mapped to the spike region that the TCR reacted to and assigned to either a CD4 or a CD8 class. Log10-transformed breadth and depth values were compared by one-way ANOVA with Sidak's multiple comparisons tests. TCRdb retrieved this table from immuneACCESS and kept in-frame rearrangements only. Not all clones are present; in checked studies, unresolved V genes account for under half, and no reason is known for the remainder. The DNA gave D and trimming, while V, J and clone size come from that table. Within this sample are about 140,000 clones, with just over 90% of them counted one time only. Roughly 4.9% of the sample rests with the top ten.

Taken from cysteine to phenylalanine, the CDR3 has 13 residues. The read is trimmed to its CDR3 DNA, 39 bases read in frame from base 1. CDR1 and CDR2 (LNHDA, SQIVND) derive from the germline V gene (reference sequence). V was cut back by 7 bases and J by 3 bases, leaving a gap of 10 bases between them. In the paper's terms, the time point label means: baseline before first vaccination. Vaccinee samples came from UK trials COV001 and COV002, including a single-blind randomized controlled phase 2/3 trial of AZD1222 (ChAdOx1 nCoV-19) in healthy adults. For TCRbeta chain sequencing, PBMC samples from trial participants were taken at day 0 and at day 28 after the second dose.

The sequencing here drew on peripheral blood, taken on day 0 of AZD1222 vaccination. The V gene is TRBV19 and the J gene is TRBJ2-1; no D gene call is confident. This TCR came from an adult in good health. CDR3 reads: CASKSSHYNEQFF. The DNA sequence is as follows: TGTGCCAGTAAATCGAGTCACTACAATGAGCAGTTCTTC.